These T cell receptor beta chains were read from a single sample in a study of CD8 T cells in Susac syndrome. TCRdb re-derived calls from the immunoSEQ multiplex PCR reads in MiXCR, one entry per CDR3 protein. The sample lists 110,000 or so distinct CDR3 sequences, around 90% occurring once. Sequencing used CD8+ T cells from PBMCs. The source is a human donor in good health. Each CDR3 is given with its conserved first and last residue. Fields, in order: clone size, D gene, J gene, V gene, CDR3 DNA, CDR3 protein. A D gene is named only where the DNA matches it firmly. Clone size is shown for a subset of rows, as once, few, many or a class of expanded clone.

clone size: NA; D gene: TRBD1; J gene: TRBJ2-7; V gene: TRBV9; CDR3 DNA: TGTGCCAGCAGCGTAGATCCGGGACAGTTGGACGAGCAGTACTTC; CDR3 protein: CASSVDPGQLDEQYF
clone size: NA; D gene: NA; J gene: TRBJ2-7; V gene: TRBV28; CDR3 DNA: TGTGCCAGCAGTTTATTAGGGGCCGAGCAGTACTTC; CDR3 protein: CASSLLGAEQYF
clone size: NA; D gene: NA; J gene: TRBJ1-2; V gene: TRBV7-6; CDR3 DNA: TGTGCCAGCAGCAAACAGCCGGGCGGAATCTATGGCTACACCTTC; CDR3 protein: CASSKQPGGIYGYTF
clone size: NA; D gene: NA; J gene: TRBJ2-5; V gene: TRBV5-6; CDR3 DNA: TGTGCCAGCAGCTCCAGGACCTCAGTGACCCAGTACTTC; CDR3 protein: CASSSRTSVTQYF
clone size: NA; D gene: TRBD1; J gene: TRBJ2-7; V gene: TRBV29-1; CDR3 DNA: TGCAGCGTTGCACAGGGGTCCTACGAGCAGTACTTC; CDR3 protein: CSVAQGSYEQYF
clone size: NA; D gene: NA; J gene: TRBJ1-5; V gene: TRBV6-5; CDR3 DNA: TGTGCCAGCAGGGACGGCAACCAGCCCCAGCATTTT; CDR3 protein: CASRDGNQPQHF
clone size: NA; D gene: TRBD2; J gene: TRBJ2-3; V gene: TRBV5-1; CDR3 DNA: TGCGCCAGCAGCACTGGATGGCTAGCGGAGGCAGATACGCAGTATTTT; CDR3 protein: CASSTGWLAEADTQYF
clone size: NA; D gene: NA; J gene: TRBJ2-5; V gene: TRBV5-6; CDR3 DNA: TGTGCCAGCAGCTTCGGGACTCAAGAGACCCAGTACTTC; CDR3 protein: CASSFGTQETQYF
clone size: NA; D gene: NA; J gene: TRBJ1-2; V gene: TRBV25-1; CDR3 DNA: TGTGCCAGCAGGTTATCAGCCAATGACTACACCTTC; CDR3 protein: CASRLSANDYTF
clone size: NA; D gene: NA; J gene: TRBJ2-3; V gene: TRBV7-2; CDR3 DNA: TGTGCCAGCAGCTTAGCGAAAGCTAGCACAGATACGCAGTATTTT; CDR3 protein: CASSLAKASTDTQYF
clone size: NA; D gene: TRBD1; J gene: TRBJ1-5; V gene: TRBV7-9; CDR3 DNA: TGTGCCAGCAGCTTAGGTCCGACAGGGGGGTACCAGCCCCAGCATTTT; CDR3 protein: CASSLGPTGGYQPQHF
clone size: NA; D gene: TRBD1; J gene: TRBJ2-7; V gene: TRBV6-6; CDR3 DNA: TGTGCCAGCACCCCAGGGGGCTGGGGCGAGCAGTACTTC; CDR3 protein: CASTPGGWGEQYF
clone size: NA; D gene: NA; J gene: TRBJ1-2; V gene: TRBV4-3; CDR3 DNA: TGCGCCAGCAGCCAAGGCCGCCGGGGAAATAAAGGTGGCTACACCTTC; CDR3 protein: CASSQGRRGNKGGYTF
clone size: once; D gene: NA; J gene: TRBJ1-5; V gene: TRBV6-1; CDR3 DNA: TGTGCCAGCAGTGAAGGGCAGCCTCATCAGCCCCAGCATTTT; CDR3 protein: CASSEGQPHQPQHF
clone size: NA; D gene: NA; J gene: TRBJ1-1; V gene: TRBV6-2/TRBV6-3; CDR3 DNA: TGTGCCAGCTCACGAGGGGGGATGAACACTGAAGCTTTCTTT; CDR3 protein: CASSRGGMNTEAFF
clone size: NA; D gene: NA; J gene: TRBJ1-5; V gene: TRBV6-2/TRBV6-3; CDR3 DNA: TGTGCCAGCAGCCCCAGGGGACGCGGCAATCAGCCCCAGCATTTT; CDR3 protein: CASSPRGRGNQPQHF
clone size: NA; D gene: NA; J gene: TRBJ1-1; V gene: TRBV9; CDR3 DNA: TGTGCCAGCAGCGTAGGGCTACAACAGGGCCTGAACACTGAAGCTTTCTTT; CDR3 protein: CASSVGLQQGLNTEAFF
clone size: once; D gene: NA; J gene: TRBJ2-5; V gene: TRBV7-2; CDR3 DNA: TGTGCCAGCAGCCCGGGACGACAAGAGACCCAGTACTTC; CDR3 protein: CASSPGRQETQYF
clone size: once; D gene: NA; J gene: TRBJ1-2; V gene: TRBV7-8; CDR3 DNA: TGTGCCAGCAGTCAAGTGGGGGCCAACTATGGCTACACCTTC; CDR3 protein: CASSQVGANYGYTF
clone size: NA; D gene: NA; J gene: TRBJ1-4; V gene: TRBV7-2; CDR3 DNA: TGTGCCAGCAGCTTAACAAACGGACAGGAAAAACTGTTTTTT; CDR3 protein: CASSLTNGQEKLFF
clone size: NA; D gene: TRBD1; J gene: TRBJ2-7; V gene: TRBV14; CDR3 DNA: TGTGCCAGCAGCCAAGTCCGGGACAGGGGGCGTGAGCAGTACTTC; CDR3 protein: CASSQVRDRGREQYF
clone size: NA; D gene: NA; J gene: TRBJ1-5; V gene: TRBV5-1; CDR3 DNA: TGCGCCAGCAGCGGACAGTCAGGCAATCAGCCCCAGCATTTT; CDR3 protein: CASSGQSGNQPQHF
clone size: once; D gene: NA; J gene: TRBJ2-1; V gene: TRBV20-1; CDR3 DNA: TGCAGTGGAAACAGCGGGCCCTCCTACAATGAGCAGTTCTTC; CDR3 protein: CSGNSGPSYNEQFF
clone size: NA; D gene: TRBD1; J gene: TRBJ1-1; V gene: TRBV29-1; CDR3 DNA: TGCAGCGTCGGGACAGGGAGCCTGAACACTGAAGCTTTCTTT; CDR3 protein: CSVGTGSLNTEAFF
clone size: NA; D gene: NA; J gene: TRBJ2-5; V gene: TRBV20-1; CDR3 DNA: TGCAGTGCTAGGTCCCCGCAGGGGCAAGAGACCCAGTACTTC; CDR3 protein: CSARSPQGQETQYF
clone size: NA; D gene: NA; J gene: TRBJ2-7; V gene: TRBV12-3/TRBV12-4; CDR3 DNA: TGTGCCAGCAGTCGCGAACGGCGCAGCGCCACCCGAAAATACGAGCAGTACTTC; CDR3 protein: CASSRERRSATRKYEQYF
clone size: NA; D gene: NA; J gene: TRBJ2-7; V gene: TRBV7-2; CDR3 DNA: TGTGCCAGCAGCTTAGTTGGTGGGGGGGCGGAGTCCTACGAGCAGTACTTC; CDR3 protein: CASSLVGGGAESYEQYF
clone size: NA; D gene: TRBD1; J gene: TRBJ1-6; V gene: TRBV20-1; CDR3 DNA: TGCAGTGCTAGAGAAGGCAAGGGGATGACAGGGACCAGGGGTTCACCCCTCCACTTT; CDR3 protein: CSAREGKGMTGTRGSPLHF
clone size: NA; D gene: NA; J gene: TRBJ1-1; V gene: TRBV19; CDR3 DNA: TGTGCCAGTAGTCCCTCTCTGGCTGCTGAAGCTTTCTTT; CDR3 protein: CASSPSLAAEAFF
clone size: NA; D gene: NA; J gene: TRBJ2-6; V gene: TRBV7-3; CDR3 DNA: TGTGCCAGCAGCCACTTTAAAGGGACCATAACTGGGGCCAACGTCCTGACTTTC; CDR3 protein: CASSHFKGTITGANVLTF
clone size: NA; D gene: NA; J gene: TRBJ1-2; V gene: TRBV20-1; CDR3 DNA: TGCAGTGCTATACAGGGAGTACAGGAGGCCTACTATGGCTACACCTTC; CDR3 protein: CSAIQGVQEAYYGYTF
clone size: NA; D gene: NA; J gene: TRBJ1-5; V gene: TRBV5-4; CDR3 DNA: TGTGCCAGCAGCTTGGGGCCAGGCCGGGATCAGCCCCAGCATTTT; CDR3 protein: CASSLGPGRDQPQHF
clone size: NA; D gene: TRBD2; J gene: TRBJ2-2; V gene: TRBV29-1; CDR3 DNA: TGCAGCGGAGCCGGGACTAGCGTTCCCGGGGAGCTGTTTTTT; CDR3 protein: CSGAGTSVPGELFF
clone size: NA; D gene: NA; J gene: TRBJ2-7; V gene: TRBV5-1; CDR3 DNA: TGCGCCAGCAGCTTGGAGAGGAGGGCTGACGAGCAGTACTTC; CDR3 protein: CASSLERRADEQYF
clone size: NA; D gene: NA; J gene: TRBJ1-3; V gene: TRBV25-1; CDR3 DNA: TGTGCCAGCAGTGGATCCGGAAACACCATATATTTT; CDR3 protein: CASSGSGNTIYF
clone size: NA; D gene: TRBD2; J gene: TRBJ2-3; V gene: TRBV9; CDR3 DNA: TGTGCCAGCAGCGTAACTAGCGCAGATACGCAGTATTTT; CDR3 protein: CASSVTSADTQYF
clone size: NA; D gene: NA; J gene: TRBJ2-3; V gene: TRBV7-2; CDR3 DNA: TGTGCCAGCAGCTTAGCGCATAGCGGGAGCAGGGGGCCAGATACGCAGTATTTT; CDR3 protein: CASSLAHSGSRGPDTQYF
clone size: NA; D gene: NA; J gene: TRBJ2-5; V gene: TRBV6-2/TRBV6-3; CDR3 DNA: TGTGCCAGCAGCATCATCGGGGTTTCGGAGACCCAGTACTTC; CDR3 protein: CASSIIGVSETQYF
clone size: NA; D gene: NA; J gene: TRBJ1-3; V gene: TRBV6-2/TRBV6-3; CDR3 DNA: TGTGCCAGCAGTTTCAAAGCCTCTGGAAACACCATATATTTT; CDR3 protein: CASSFKASGNTIYF
clone size: NA; D gene: NA; J gene: TRBJ1-1; V gene: TRBV10-3; CDR3 DNA: TGTGCCATCAGTTCGAGGGCCACTGAAGCTTTCTTT; CDR3 protein: CAISSRATEAFF
clone size: NA; D gene: TRBD1; J gene: TRBJ1-2; V gene: TRBV9; CDR3 DNA: TGTGCCAGCAGCTCAGGTGGGGGACAGAGCTATGGCTACACCTTC; CDR3 protein: CASSSGGGQSYGYTF
clone size: NA; D gene: NA; J gene: TRBJ2-5; V gene: TRBV29-1; CDR3 DNA: TGCAGCGTCCACGAACTGGGGGGGCCCCGCCTGGCGACCCAGTACTTC; CDR3 protein: CSVHELGGPRLATQYF
clone size: NA; D gene: TRBD1; J gene: TRBJ2-6; V gene: TRBV15; CDR3 DNA: TGTGCCACCAGCAGACGGACAGGGGCTGGGGCCAACGTCCTGACTTTC; CDR3 protein: CATSRRTGAGANVLTF
clone size: NA; D gene: NA; J gene: TRBJ1-2; V gene: TRBV14; CDR3 DNA: TGTGCCAGCAGCCCGGACGAGAACTATGGCTACACCTTC; CDR3 protein: CASSPDENYGYTF
clone size: NA; D gene: TRBD2; J gene: TRBJ2-1; V gene: TRBV12-3/TRBV12-4; CDR3 DNA: TGTGCCAGCAGTCCTCCTAGCGGGAGCTCCTACAATGAGCAGTTCTTC; CDR3 protein: CASSPPSGSSYNEQFF
clone size: NA; D gene: NA; J gene: TRBJ2-1; V gene: TRBV7-2; CDR3 DNA: TGTGCCAGCAGCTCTGGGCAGGCCTCCTACAATGAGCAGTTCTTC; CDR3 protein: CASSSGQASYNEQFF
clone size: once; D gene: TRBD2; J gene: TRBJ2-3; V gene: TRBV7-9; CDR3 DNA: TGTGCCAGCAGCTCTAGCGGGAGTCAGTTCACAGATACGCAGTATTTT; CDR3 protein: CASSSSGSQFTDTQYF
clone size: NA; D gene: NA; J gene: TRBJ2-2; V gene: TRBV20-1; CDR3 DNA: TGCAGTGCTAGCGGTACCGGGGAGCTGTTTTTT; CDR3 protein: CSASGTGELFF
clone size: NA; D gene: NA; J gene: TRBJ1-1; V gene: TRBV4-1; CDR3 DNA: TGCGCCAGCAGAGGTGCGGGGAACCTCAACACTGAAGCTTTCTTT; CDR3 protein: CASRGAGNLNTEAFF
clone size: NA; D gene: NA; J gene: TRBJ1-1; V gene: TRBV3-1; CDR3 DNA: TGTGCCAGCAGCCAAGAGAGCATCATGAACACTGAAGCTTTCTTT; CDR3 protein: CASSQESIMNTEAFF
clone size: NA; D gene: TRBD1; J gene: TRBJ2-5; V gene: TRBV20-1; CDR3 DNA: TGCAGTGCGGGGGACAGGGAGGGCCAGTACTTC; CDR3 protein: CSAGDREGQYF
clone size: NA; D gene: NA; J gene: TRBJ1-5; V gene: TRBV7-2; CDR3 DNA: TGTGCCAGCGTTGGAGGGACCCATCAGCCCCAGCATTTT; CDR3 protein: CASVGGTHQPQHF